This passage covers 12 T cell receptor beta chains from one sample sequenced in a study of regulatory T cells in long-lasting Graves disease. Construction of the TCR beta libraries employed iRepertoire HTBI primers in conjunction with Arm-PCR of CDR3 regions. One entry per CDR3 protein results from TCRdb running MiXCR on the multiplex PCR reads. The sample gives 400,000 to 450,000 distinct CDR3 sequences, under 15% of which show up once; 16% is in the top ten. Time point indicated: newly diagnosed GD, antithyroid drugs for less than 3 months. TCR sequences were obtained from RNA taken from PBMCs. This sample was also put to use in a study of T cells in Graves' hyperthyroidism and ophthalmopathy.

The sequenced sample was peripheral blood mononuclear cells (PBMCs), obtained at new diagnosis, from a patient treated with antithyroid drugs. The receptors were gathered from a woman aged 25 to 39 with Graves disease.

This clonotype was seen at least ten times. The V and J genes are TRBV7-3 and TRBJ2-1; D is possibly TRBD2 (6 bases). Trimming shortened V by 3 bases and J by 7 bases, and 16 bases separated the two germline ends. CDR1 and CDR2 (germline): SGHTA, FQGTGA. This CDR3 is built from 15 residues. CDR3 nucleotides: TGTGCCAGCAGCTTGGGGCCCGGGGGTGGTAATGAGCAGTTCTTC. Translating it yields CASSLGPGGGNEQFF.

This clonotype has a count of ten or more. The CDR3, as DNA: TGTGCCAGCAGCTTTGGAGCCGGGACAGAAGAGACCCAGTACTTC. It codes for CASSFGAGTEETQYF. The rearrangement links TRBV11-3 to TRBJ2-5, with 7 positions matching TRBD1. Germline-derived CDR1 and CDR2 are SGHNT and YENEEA. The V and J ends lost 3 bases and 3 bases, in that order; junction bases with no gene match: 7. CDR3 size: 15 residues. The variable domain in full, completed from reference TRBV11-3 and TRBJ2-5, reads EAGVVQSPRYKIIEKKQPVAFWCNPISGHNTLYWYLQNLGQGPELLIRYENEEAVDDSQLPKDRFSAERLKGVDSTLKIQPAELGDSAVYLCASSFGAGTEETQYFGPGTRLLVL.

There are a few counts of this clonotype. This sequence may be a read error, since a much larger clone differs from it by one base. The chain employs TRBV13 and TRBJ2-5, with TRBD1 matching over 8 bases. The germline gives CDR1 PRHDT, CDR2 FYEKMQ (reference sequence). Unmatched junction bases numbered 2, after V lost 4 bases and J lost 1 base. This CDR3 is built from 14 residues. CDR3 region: CASSSGTGQETQYF. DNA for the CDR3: TGTGCCAGCAGCTCCGGGACAGGCCAAGAGACCCAGTACTTC.

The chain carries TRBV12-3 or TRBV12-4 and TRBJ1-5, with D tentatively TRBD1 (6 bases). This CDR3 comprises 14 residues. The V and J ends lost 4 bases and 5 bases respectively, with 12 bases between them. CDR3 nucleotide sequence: TGTGCCAGCAGTTCTTCAGGGGAGGATCAGCCCCAGCATTTT. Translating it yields CASSSSGEDQPQHF.

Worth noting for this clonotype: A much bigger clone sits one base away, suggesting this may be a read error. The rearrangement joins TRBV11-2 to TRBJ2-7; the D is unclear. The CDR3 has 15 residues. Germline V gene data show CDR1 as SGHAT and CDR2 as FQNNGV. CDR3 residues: CTSRPIAGRLYEQYF. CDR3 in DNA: TGTACCAGCAGACCGATTGCTGGCAGGTTATACGAGCAGTACTTC.

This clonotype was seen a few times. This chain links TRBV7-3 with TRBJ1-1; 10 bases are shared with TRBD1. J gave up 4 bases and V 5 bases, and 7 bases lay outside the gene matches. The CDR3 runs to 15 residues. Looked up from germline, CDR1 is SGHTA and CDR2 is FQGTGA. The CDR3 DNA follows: TGTGCCAGCAGCGTCTCCGGGACAGGGGCCACTGAAGCTTTCTTT. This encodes CASSVSGTGATEAFF.

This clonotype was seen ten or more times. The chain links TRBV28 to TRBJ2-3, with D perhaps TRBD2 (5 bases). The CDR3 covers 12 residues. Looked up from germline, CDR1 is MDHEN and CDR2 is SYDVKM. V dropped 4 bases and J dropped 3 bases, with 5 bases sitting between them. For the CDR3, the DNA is TGTGCCAGCAGTTGGAGGACAGATACGCAGTATTTT. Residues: CASSWRTDTQYF. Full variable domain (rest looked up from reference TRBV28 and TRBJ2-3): DVKVTQSSRYLVKRTGEKVFLECVQDMDHENMFWYRQDPGLGLRLIYFSYDVKMKEKGDIPEGYSVSREKKERFSLILESASTNQTSMYLCASSWRTDTQYFGPGTRLTVL.

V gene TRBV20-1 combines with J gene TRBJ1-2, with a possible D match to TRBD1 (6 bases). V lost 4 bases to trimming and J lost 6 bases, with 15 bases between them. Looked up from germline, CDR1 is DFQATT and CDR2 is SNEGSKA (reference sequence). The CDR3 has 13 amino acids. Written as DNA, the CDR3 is TGCAGTGCTACGGACAGAGGGGGGGATGGCTACACCTTC. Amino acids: CSATDRGGDGYTF.

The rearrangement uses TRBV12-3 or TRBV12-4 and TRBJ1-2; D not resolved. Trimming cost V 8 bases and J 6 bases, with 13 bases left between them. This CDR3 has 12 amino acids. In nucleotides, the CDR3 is TGTGCCAGCCTAAGTGTAGGGCATGGCTACACCTTC. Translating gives CASLSVGHGYTF.

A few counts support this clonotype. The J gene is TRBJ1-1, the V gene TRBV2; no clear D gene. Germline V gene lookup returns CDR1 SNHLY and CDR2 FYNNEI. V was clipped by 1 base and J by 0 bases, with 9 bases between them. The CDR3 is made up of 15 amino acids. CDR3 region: CASSEVAPLNTEAFF. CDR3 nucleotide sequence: TGTGCCAGCAGTGAAGTGGCCCCTCTGAACACTGAAGCTTTCTTT.

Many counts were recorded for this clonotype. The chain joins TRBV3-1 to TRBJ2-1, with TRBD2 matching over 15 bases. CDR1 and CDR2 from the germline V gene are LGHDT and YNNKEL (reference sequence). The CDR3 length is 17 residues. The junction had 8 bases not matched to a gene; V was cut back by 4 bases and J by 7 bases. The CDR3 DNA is TGTGCCAGCAGCCCAAAGGGGACTAGCGGGAGGACTAATGAGCAGTTCTTC. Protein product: CASSPKGTSGRTNEQFF.

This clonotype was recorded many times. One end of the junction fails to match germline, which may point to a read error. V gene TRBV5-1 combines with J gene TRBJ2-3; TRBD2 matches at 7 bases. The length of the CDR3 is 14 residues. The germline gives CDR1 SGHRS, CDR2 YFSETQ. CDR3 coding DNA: TGTGCCAGCAGCCGCGGGACTATAACAGATACGCAGTATTTT. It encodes CASSRGTITDTQYF.